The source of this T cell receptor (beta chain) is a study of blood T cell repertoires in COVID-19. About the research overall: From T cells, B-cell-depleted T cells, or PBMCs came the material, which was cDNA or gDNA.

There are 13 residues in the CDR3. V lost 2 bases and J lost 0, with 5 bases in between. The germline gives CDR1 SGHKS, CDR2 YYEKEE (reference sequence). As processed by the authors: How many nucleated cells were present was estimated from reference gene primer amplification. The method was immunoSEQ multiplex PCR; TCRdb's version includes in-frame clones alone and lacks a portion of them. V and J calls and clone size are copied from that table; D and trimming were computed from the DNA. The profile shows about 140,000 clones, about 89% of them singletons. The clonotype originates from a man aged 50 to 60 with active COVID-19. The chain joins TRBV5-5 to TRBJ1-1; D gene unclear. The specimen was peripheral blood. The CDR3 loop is CASSFVLNTEAFF. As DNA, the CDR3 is TGTGCCAGCAGCTTCGTCTTGAACACTGAAGCTTTCTTT. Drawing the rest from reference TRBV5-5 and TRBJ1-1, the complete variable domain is DAGVTQSPTHLIKTRGQQVTLRCSPISGHKSVSWYQQVLGQGPQFIFQYYEKEERGRGNFPDRFSARQFPNYSSELNVNALLLGDSALYLCASSFVLNTEAFFGQGTRLTVV.